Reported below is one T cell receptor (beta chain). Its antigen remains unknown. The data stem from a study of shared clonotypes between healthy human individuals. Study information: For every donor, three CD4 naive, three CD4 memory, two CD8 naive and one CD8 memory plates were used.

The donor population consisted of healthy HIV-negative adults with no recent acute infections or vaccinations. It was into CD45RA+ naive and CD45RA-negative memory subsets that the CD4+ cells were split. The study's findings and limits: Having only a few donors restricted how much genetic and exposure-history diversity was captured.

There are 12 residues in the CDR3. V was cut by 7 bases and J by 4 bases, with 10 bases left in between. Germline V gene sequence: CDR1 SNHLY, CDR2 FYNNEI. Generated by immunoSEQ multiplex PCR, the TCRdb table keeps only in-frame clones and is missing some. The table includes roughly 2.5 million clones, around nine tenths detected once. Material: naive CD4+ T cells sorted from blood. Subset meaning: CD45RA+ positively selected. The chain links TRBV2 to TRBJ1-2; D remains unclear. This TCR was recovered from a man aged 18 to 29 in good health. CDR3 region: CASKPDGYGYTF. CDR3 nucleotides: TGTGCCAGCAAACCCGACGGCTATGGCTACACCTTC.